This TCR beta chain was observed in a study of T cell responses to AZD1222 COVID-19 vaccine. As concerns this clone: Its antigen remains unidentified.

Study-level results: Two AZD1222 doses significantly raised spike-specific TCR breadth and depth over controls.

V shed 3 bases, J shed 2 bases, and the junction held 11 bases outside the gene matches. CDR3 length: 17 amino acids. CDR1 KGHSH and CDR2 LQKENI come from the germline V gene. Sequenced by immunoSEQ multiplex PCR; TCRdb stores in-frame clones only, minus some. The table has some 150,000 clones, roughly 88% seen once. The genes are TRBV18 and TRBJ2-3; 7 bases line up with TRBD1. The receptor was derived from an adult in good health. Sample: peripheral blood, taken on day 0 of MenACWY control vaccination. CDR3: CASSPRPDRVYTDTQYF. The CDR3 nucleotides are TGTGCCAGCTCACCCCGCCCCGACAGGGTGTACACAGATACGCAGTATTTT.